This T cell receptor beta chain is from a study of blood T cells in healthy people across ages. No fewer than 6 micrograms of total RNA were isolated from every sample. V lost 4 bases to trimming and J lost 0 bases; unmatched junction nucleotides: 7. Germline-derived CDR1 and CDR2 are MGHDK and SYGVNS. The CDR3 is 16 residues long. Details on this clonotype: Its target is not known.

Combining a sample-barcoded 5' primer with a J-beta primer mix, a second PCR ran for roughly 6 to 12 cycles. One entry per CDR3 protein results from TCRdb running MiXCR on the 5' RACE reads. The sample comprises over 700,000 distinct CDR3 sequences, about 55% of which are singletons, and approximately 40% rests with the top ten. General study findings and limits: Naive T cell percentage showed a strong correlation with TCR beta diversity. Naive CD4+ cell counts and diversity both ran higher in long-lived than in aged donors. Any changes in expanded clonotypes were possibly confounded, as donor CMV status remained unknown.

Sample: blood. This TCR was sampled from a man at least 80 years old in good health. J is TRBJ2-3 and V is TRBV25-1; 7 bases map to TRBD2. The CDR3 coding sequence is TGTGCCAGCAGTGCCGAGAGCGGGACTAGCACAGATACGCAGTATTTT. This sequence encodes CASSAESGTSTDTQYF.